Given below is one TCR beta chain in context. The sample is drawn from a study of blood T cell repertoires in COVID-19. Across the study: Italy, Spain and the United States were the sources of the convalescent and acute COVID-19 samples.

Authors' methods: Reference gene primer amplification gave estimated nucleated cell counts. Clones were read by immunoSEQ multiplex PCR, and TCRdb kept only the in-frame ones, dropping some. D and trimming come from the DNA, and the V and J calls and clone size come from that table. The sample has approximately 60,000 clones; about 94% are singletons. V dropped 8 bases and J dropped 6; count of bases not matched to a gene: 12. CDR1 and CDR2 from the germline V gene are MDHEN and SYDVKM. The CDR3 sequence is 14 residues long. J is TRBJ2-7 and V is TRBV28, with 8 bases identical to TRBD1. The specimen was peripheral blood. The TCR was taken from a man aged 65-85 years with active COVID-19. The CDR3 DNA reads as TGTGCCAGCGGAAGACAGGGGCCCTACTCCGAGCAGTACGTC. Protein product: CASGRQGPYSEQYV.